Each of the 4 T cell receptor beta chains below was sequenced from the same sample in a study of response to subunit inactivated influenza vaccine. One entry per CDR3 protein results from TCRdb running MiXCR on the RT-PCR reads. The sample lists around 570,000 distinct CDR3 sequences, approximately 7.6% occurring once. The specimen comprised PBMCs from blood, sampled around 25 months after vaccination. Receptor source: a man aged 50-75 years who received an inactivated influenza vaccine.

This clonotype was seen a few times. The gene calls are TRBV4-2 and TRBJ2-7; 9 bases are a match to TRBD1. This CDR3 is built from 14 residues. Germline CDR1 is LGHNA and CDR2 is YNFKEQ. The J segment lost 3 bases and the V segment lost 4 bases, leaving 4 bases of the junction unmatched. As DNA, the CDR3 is TGTGCCAGCAGCCGGACAGGGGACCACTACGAGCAGTACTTC. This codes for CASSRTGDHYEQYF.

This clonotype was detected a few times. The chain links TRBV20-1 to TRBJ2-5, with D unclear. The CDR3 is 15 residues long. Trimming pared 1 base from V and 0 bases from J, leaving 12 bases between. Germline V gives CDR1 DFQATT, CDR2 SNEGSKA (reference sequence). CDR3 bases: TGCAGTGCTAGAGGTACGCCCAGAAACCAAGAGACCCAGTACTTC. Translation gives CSARGTPRNQETQYF.

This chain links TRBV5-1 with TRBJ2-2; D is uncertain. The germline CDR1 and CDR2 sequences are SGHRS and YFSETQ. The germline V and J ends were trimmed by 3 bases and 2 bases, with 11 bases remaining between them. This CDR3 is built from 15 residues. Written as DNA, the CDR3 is TGCGCCAGCAGCTGGGGTGGCTTAAACACCGGGGAGCTGTTTTTT. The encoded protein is CASSWGGLNTGELFF.

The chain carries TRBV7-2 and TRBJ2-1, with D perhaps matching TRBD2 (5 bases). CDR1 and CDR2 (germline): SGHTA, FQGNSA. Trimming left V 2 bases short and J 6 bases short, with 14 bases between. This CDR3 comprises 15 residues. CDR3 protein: CASSLRGGYSNEQFF. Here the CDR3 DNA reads TGTGCCAGCAGCTTACGAGGCGGGTACAGCAATGAGCAGTTCTTC.